This TCR beta chain was profiled in a study of beta chain features in type 1 diabetes. There are 17 residues in the CDR3. V dropped 0 bases and J dropped 9; count of bases not matched to a gene: 13. Germline loops: CDR1 MGHRA, CDR2 YSYEKL. Reverse transcribing all isolated RNA meant expressed TCRB transcripts were sequenced. The assay was immunoSEQ multiplex PCR, and TCRdb's table has in-frame clones only and misses some. Of about 45,000 clones listed, under 65% are singletons. The receptor was isolated from a woman aged 18-29 years in good health. Material: Tregs from blood. The chain recombines TRBV4-1 with TRBJ2-1; 8 nucleotides align to TRBD1. The CDR3 spells CASSQDTDRGILGEQFF. Written as DNA, the CDR3 is TGCGCCAGCAGCCAAGATACCGACAGGGGAATTTTAGGTGAGCAGTTCTTC.